A single T cell receptor beta chain is shown here with its context. In its sample, this clonotype was seen many times. The antigen this receptor binds is unknown. It has no much larger one-base neighbor in the sample; base qualities were not kept. This sample was included in a study of T cell repertoires in cytomegalovirus infection (dated by TCRdb to between 2018 and 2020). With respect to the entire study: Donor HLA type was relevant to the analysis, as public TCR beta signatures indicated carriage of CMV infection together with the matching HLA type.

The data were produced on an Illumina HiSeq 1500. TCRdb reprocessing: public reads trimmed at Q25 with fastp, clones called with MiXCR, in-frame beta chains kept. Merged by CDR3 protein, the rows form single entries marked with the most common genes and DNA. This sample lists 500,000 or so distinct CDR3 sequences; more than 15% were detected once. Clones ranked in the top ten supply 20% to 30% of the sample. Findings and caveats that apply to the study as a whole: The ex vivo response was dominated by HLA-C-restricted CMV-specific TCR beta clonotypes, and the single most frequent clonotype in two of eight donors was supplied by these HLA-C-restricted clonotypes. Cumulative frequency of public TCR beta family members discriminated carriers of CMV infection plus the relevant HLA type in this cohort and an independent approximately 370-donor cohort.

CDR1 and CDR2, per the germline V gene, are SGHVS and FNYEAQ. The germline V end is reduced by 3 bases and the J end by 0 bases; junction bases left unmatched: 4. Measured from the cysteine to the phenylalanine, the CDR3 is 16 residues long. Just CDR3 DNA is preserved here, 48 bases in frame from base 1. The V and J genes are TRBV7-6 and TRBJ2-7, with 11 bases aligning to TRBD1. The sample taken for sequencing was CD8+ T cells from PBMCs. This clonotype was sampled from a human donor in good health (CMV status not recorded). Some clones in this sample may be carry-over from other donors' samples. The bases are TGTGCCAGCAGCTTGGGACAGGGGGTAGCCTCCTACGAGCAGTACTTC. Its protein is CASSLGQGVASYEQYF.